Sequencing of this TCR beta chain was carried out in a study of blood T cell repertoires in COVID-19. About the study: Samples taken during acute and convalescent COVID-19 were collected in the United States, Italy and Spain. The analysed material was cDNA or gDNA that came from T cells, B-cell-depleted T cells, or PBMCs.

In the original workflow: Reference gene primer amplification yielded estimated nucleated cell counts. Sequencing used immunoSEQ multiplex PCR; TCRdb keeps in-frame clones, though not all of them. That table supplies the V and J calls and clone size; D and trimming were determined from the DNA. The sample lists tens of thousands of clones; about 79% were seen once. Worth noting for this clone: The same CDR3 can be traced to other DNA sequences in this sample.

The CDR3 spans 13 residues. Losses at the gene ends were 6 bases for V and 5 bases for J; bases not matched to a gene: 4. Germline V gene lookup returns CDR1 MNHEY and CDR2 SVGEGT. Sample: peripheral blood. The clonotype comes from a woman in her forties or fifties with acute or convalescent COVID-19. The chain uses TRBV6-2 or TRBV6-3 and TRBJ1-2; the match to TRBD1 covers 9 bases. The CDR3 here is CASSTGTGYGYTF. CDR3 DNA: TGTGCCAGCAGCACAGGGACAGGGTATGGCTACACCTTC.